The T cell receptor beta chain described here comes from a study of blood T cell repertoires in COVID-19. Across the whole study: Italy, Spain and the United States were the sources of the convalescent and acute COVID-19 samples.

This clone has just a few counts. The repertoire was sequenced with immunoSEQ multiplex PCR; TCRdb's copy has only in-frame clones and lacks some. The sample holds roughly 170,000 clones, about 75% seen once. The CDR3 totals 13 residues. From germline, CDR1 is MNHEY and CDR2 SVGAGI. V lost 5 bases, J lost 8 bases, and 8 bases stayed unmatched. V is TRBV6-5 and J is TRBJ1-2; 7 bases match TRBD1. This TCR came from a woman between 65 and 79 years old with acute or convalescent COVID-19. Input material: peripheral blood. Here the CDR3 DNA reads TGTGCCAGCAGTCTACGACAGGGTAACGGCTACACCTTC. It translates to CASSLRQGNGYTF.